Listed below are T cell receptor beta chains from one sample, sequenced in a study of T cell responses to AZD1222 COVID-19 vaccine. The repertoire was sequenced with immunoSEQ multiplex PCR; TCRdb's copy has only in-frame clones and lacks some. The sample yields about 150,000 clones, around 89% seen once. The sample here was peripheral blood, taken on day 0 of AZD1222 vaccination. The receptors derive from an adult in good health. Both conserved end residues are part of each CDR3. D genes are given only for firm matches. Size values are once, few and many counts, or a class for expanded clones, and some rows have none.

clone_size	cdr3_length	v_call	j_call	d_call	cdr3_nt	cdr3_aa
.	15	TRBV15	TRBJ2-2	.	TGTGCCACCAGCAGGGCGGATGGTAACACCGGGGAGCTGTTTTTT	CATSRADGNTGELFF
.	12	TRBV28	TRBJ2-1	.	TGTGCCAGCAAGACAGTGTACAATGAGCAGTTCTTC	CASKTVYNEQFF
.	16	TRBV6-2/TRBV6-3	TRBJ1-3	.	TGTGCCAGCAGTTACGAATGGGGAAGCTCTGGAAACACCATATATTTT	CASSYEWGSSGNTIYF
.	15	TRBV6-2/TRBV6-3	TRBJ1-5	.	TGTGCCAGCAGTTACTCGGGGCAGGGGAATCAGCCCCAGCATTTT	CASSYSGQGNQPQHF
.	11	TRBV20-1	TRBJ1-1	.	TGCAGTGCTAGCGGTCCCGTCCGAGCTTTCTTT	CSASGPVRAFF
.	15	TRBV6-1	TRBJ1-2	.	TGTGCCAGCAGTGAAGTTGGGGGAGGAGGGTTCGGCTACACCTTC	CASSEVGGGGFGYTF
.	15	TRBV5-4	TRBJ1-2	.	TGTGCCAGCAGCTTGATCGGACGTGACGACTATGGCTACACCTTC	CASSLIGRDDYGYTF
once	16	TRBV28	TRBJ1-5	TRBD1	TGTGCCAGCAGTCCGGGGGACAGGGGGGGCAATCAGCCCCAGCATTTT	CASSPGDRGGNQPQHF
.	13	TRBV19	TRBJ1-2	.	TGTGCCAGTAGTGTGGCAGGGGATCATGGCTACACCTTC	CASSVAGDHGYTF
.	15	TRBV28	TRBJ2-3	TRBD2	TGTGCCACCCTGTCGTGGCTAGCGGGAACAGATACGCAGTATTTT	CATLSWLAGTDTQYF
.	19	TRBV4-3	TRBJ2-2	TRBD1	TGCGCCAGCAGCTGGTGGACCGGGGACAGGGAGAGTCGGACCGGGGAGCTGTTTTTT	CASSWWTGDRESRTGELFF
.	17	TRBV9	TRBJ2-1	TRBD1	TGTGCCAGCAGCGTCCAGGGGGCCACCCGTTCCTACAATGAGCAGTTCTTC	CASSVQGATRSYNEQFF
.	16	TRBV5-1	TRBJ2-1	TRBD2	TGCGCCAGCAGCCCGAACGGGAGGGGGTATAACAATGAGCAGTTCTTC	CASSPNGRGYNNEQFF
.	12	TRBV12-3/TRBV12-4	TRBJ2-3	.	TGTGCCAGCGGCTGGCCTCGGGGTACGCAGTATTTT	CASGWPRGTQYF
few	12	TRBV29-1	TRBJ1-1	.	TGCAGCGTTGATTCTGGACTGGTTGAAGCTTTCTTT	CSVDSGLVEAFF
once	13	TRBV7-7	TRBJ2-7	TRBD2	TGTGCTAGCAGCTTGTCCGGGGGGTACGAGCAGTACTTC	CASSLSGGYEQYF
.	15	TRBV5-6	TRBJ2-1	TRBD1	TGTGCCAGCAGCTTGGGTGACAGGGTTTTTGTTGAGCAGTTCTTC	CASSLGDRVFVEQFF
.	15	TRBV4-2	TRBJ1-4	.	TGTGCCAGCAGCCTCAACGAGGGAGGGGGTGAAAAACTGTTTTTT	CASSLNEGGGEKLFF
.	11	TRBV12-3/TRBV12-4	TRBJ2-5	.	TGTGCCAGCAGTTTCGGGGAGACCCAGTACTTC	CASSFGETQYF
.	14	TRBV27	TRBJ1-1	.	TGTGCCAGCACCTCTGGGGCTTTGGGCACTGAAGCTTTCTTT	CASTSGALGTEAFF
.	12	TRBV12-3/TRBV12-4	TRBJ2-1	.	TGTGCCAGCACTTTGACTAGAGGTGAGCAGTTCTTC	CASTLTRGEQFF
once	13	TRBV27	TRBJ2-3	.	TGTGCCAGCAGTTTTAATAGGGGAGATACGCAGTATTTT	CASSFNRGDTQYF
few	14	TRBV19	TRBJ1-1	.	TGTGCCAGTACGAAGGGGCTGATGAACACTGAAGCTTTCTTT	CASTKGLMNTEAFF
few	14	TRBV28	TRBJ2-7	.	TGTGCCAGCAGGGAACAGGGAGATCCTTACGAGCAGTACTTC	CASREQGDPYEQYF
.	14	TRBV29-1	TRBJ1-3	.	TGCAGCGTATGGACCGAGACTGGAGGAAACACCATATATTTT	CSVWTETGGNTIYF
once	14	TRBV4-1	TRBJ2-7	.	TGCGCCAGCAGCCAAGCAGCAGGGGCCTACGAGCAGTACTTC	CASSQAAGAYEQYF
.	16	TRBV19	TRBJ2-2	.	TGTGCCAGTAGTCCGCTAGCGCAGTTGGATACCGGGGAGCTGTTTTTT	CASSPLAQLDTGELFF
once	18	TRBV14	TRBJ2-3	TRBD2	TGTGCCAGCAGCCGAGATTTGGGACTAGCGGGAGTAACAGATACGCAGTATTTT	CASSRDLGLAGVTDTQYF
.	14	TRBV6-5	TRBJ1-5	.	TGTGCCAGCAGTCTGCGGGATAGCAATCAGCCCCAGCATTTT	CASSLRDSNQPQHF
few	12	TRBV28	TRBJ2-7	.	TGTGCCAGCAGTCCTTGGGGGTACGAGCAGTACTTC	CASSPWGYEQYF
once	16	TRBV6-6	TRBJ2-3	TRBD1	TGTGCCAGCAGGGGGACAGGGGGCGGTGGCACAGATACGCAGTATTTT	CASRGTGGGGTDTQYF
once	15	TRBV19	TRBJ1-3	TRBD1	TGTGCCAGTCACTGGACAGGGGGCAATAGAAACACCATATATTTT	CASHWTGGNRNTIYF
.	16	TRBV6-2/TRBV6-3	TRBJ2-7	TRBD2	TGTGCCAGCAGTTATCCCTTAGCGGGTCTCTCCTACGAGCAGTACTTC	CASSYPLAGLSYEQYF
.	13	TRBV30	TRBJ1-6	TRBD1	TGTGCCTGGTTGACAGGGGGCCCTGCCCCCCTCCACTTT	CAWLTGGPAPLHF
.	15	TRBV19	TRBJ2-6	.	TGTGCCAGTAGTCGGGGGAGATCTGGGGCCAACGTCCTGACTTTC	CASSRGRSGANVLTF
.	13	TRBV5-6	TRBJ2-7	TRBD2	TGTGCCAGCAGCTTGGGCGGGGGTAGCGAGCAGTACTTC	CASSLGGGSEQYF
.	13	TRBV29-1	TRBJ1-5	TRBD1	TGCAGCGTTGAGGGGACAGCTAATCAGCCCCAGCATTTT	CSVEGTANQPQHF
.	16	TRBV11-3	TRBJ2-1	TRBD2	TGTGCCAGCAGCTTAGGGGGCGGGAGCTCCTACAATGAGCAGTTCTTC	CASSLGGGSSYNEQFF
.	14	TRBV11-2	TRBJ2-7	TRBD1	TGTGCCAGCAGCTTAACGACAGGGCCCAACGAGCAGTACTTC	CASSLTTGPNEQYF
.	15	TRBV4-1	TRBJ1-3	TRBD1	TGCGCCAGCAGCCAAGCGGGACAGGGAGGAAACACCATATATTTT	CASSQAGQGGNTIYF
.	16	TRBV20-1	TRBJ2-7	TRBD2	TGCAGTGCCAGTGGGACTAGCGGGGGGAACCCCTACGAGCAGTACTTC	CSASGTSGGNPYEQYF
.	15	TRBV28	TRBJ1-5	TRBD1	TGTGCCAGCAGCCAGGGACAGAGAAGCAATCAGCCCCAGCATTTT	CASSQGQRSNQPQHF
.	16	TRBV19	TRBJ1-1	TRBD1	TGTGCCACCACCCGGAGGACAGGAAATGGTGGCACTGAAGCTTTCTTT	CATTRRTGNGGTEAFF
.	14	TRBV7-7	TRBJ2-3	TRBD2	TGTGCTAGCAGCTTAGCGGGACGCACAGATACGCAGTATTTT	CASSLAGRTDTQYF
.	16	TRBV4-3	TRBJ2-2	TRBD2	TGCGCCAGCAGCCAAGTCCTAGCGGAGAACACCGGGGAGCTGTTTTTT	CASSQVLAENTGELFF
.	14	TRBV5-5	TRBJ2-3	.	TGTGCCAGCAGCTTGGGACCGAGGGGAGATACGCAGTATTTT	CASSLGPRGDTQYF
.	13	TRBV12-3/TRBV12-4	TRBJ2-7	.	TGTGCCAGCAGTTTAGCCAGTTCCTACGAGCAGTACTTC	CASSLASSYEQYF
few	15	TRBV19	TRBJ2-3	TRBD1	TGTGCCAGTAGGGGTGACAGGGACCATCCAGATACGCAGTATTTT	CASRGDRDHPDTQYF
.	14	TRBV5-1	TRBJ1-4	.	TGCGCCAGCAGCCTATCCGGGACACGAGAAAAACTGTTTTTT	CASSLSGTREKLFF
few	15	TRBV9	TRBJ2-7	.	TGTGCCAGCAGCCCCGGTCGTCTAAGCTCCTACGAGCAGTACTTC	CASSPGRLSSYEQYF
.	15	TRBV6-1	TRBJ2-2	TRBD2	TGTGCCAGCAGTGAAGTGCTAGCGGGGTCCGGGGAGCTGTTTTTT	CASSEVLAGSGELFF
.	16	TRBV15	TRBJ1-5	.	TGTGCCACCAGCAGAGACCCAGGGTCTAGCAATCAGCCCCAGCATTTT	CATSRDPGSSNQPQHF
.	15	TRBV5-5	TRBJ1-4	.	TGTGCCAGCAGCCGGGACGTCGTTACTAATGAAAAACTGTTTTTT	CASSRDVVTNEKLFF
.	14	TRBV9	TRBJ2-1	.	TGTGCCAGCAGCGTAGGGGACGGGGACAATGAGCAGTTCTTC	CASSVGDGDNEQFF
.	16	TRBV4-2	TRBJ2-7	TRBD2	TGTGCCAGCAGCCAAGAGGAGACTAGCGGGACCTACGAGCAGTACTTC	CASSQEETSGTYEQYF
.	13	TRBV20-1	TRBJ1-5	.	TGCAGTGCTAGTCAGAGGGGCAATCAGCCCCAGCATTTT	CSASQRGNQPQHF
.	16	TRBV14	TRBJ2-7	TRBD1	TGTGCCAGCAGCCGCGGAAATAGACAGGGGAACTACGAGCAGTACTTC	CASSRGNRQGNYEQYF
.	14	TRBV30	TRBJ2-1	TRBD2	TGTGCCTGGGAAGCACTAGCGGGGTACCATGAGCAGTTCTTC	CAWEALAGYHEQFF
.	17	TRBV3-1/TRBV3-2	TRBJ1-6	.	TGTGCCAGCAGCCTCCGAGCGTTGAGCTCCTATAATTCACCCCTCCACTTT	CASSLRALSSYNSPLHF